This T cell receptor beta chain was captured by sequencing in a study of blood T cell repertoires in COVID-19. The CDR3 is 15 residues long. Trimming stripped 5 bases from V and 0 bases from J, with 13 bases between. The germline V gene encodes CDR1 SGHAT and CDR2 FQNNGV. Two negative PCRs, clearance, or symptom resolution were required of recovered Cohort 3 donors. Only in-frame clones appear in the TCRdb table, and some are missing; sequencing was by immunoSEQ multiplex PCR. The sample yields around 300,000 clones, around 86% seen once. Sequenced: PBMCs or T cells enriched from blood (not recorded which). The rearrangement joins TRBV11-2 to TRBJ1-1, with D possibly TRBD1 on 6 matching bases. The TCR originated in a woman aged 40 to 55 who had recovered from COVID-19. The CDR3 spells CASSRRQDMNTEAFF. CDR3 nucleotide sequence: TGTGCCAGCAGCCGGAGACAGGATATGAACACTGAAGCTTTCTTT.